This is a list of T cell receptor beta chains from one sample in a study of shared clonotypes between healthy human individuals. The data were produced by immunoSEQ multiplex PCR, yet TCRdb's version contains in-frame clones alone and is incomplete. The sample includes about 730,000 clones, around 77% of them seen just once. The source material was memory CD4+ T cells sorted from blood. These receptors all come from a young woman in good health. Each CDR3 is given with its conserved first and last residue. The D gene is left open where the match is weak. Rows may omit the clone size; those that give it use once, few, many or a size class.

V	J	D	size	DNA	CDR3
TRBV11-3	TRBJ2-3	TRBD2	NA	TGTGCCAGCAGCTTTGGAGCGGGAGGCGCAGATACGCAGTATTTT	CASSFGAGGADTQYF
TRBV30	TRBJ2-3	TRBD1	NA	TGTGCCTGGAGTGTAGAGAGACCCTGGACAGGACCAAGCACAGATACGCAGTATTTT	CAWSVERPWTGPSTDTQYF
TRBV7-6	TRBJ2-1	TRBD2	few	TGTGCCAGCAGCAACCCCCTGGCGGGAGGTACCAATGAGCAGTTCTTC	CASSNPLAGGTNEQFF
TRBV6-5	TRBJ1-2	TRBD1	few	TGTGCCAGCAGTTACTCGACAGGGGACTATGGCTACACCTTC	CASSYSTGDYGYTF
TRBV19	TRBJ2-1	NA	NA	TGTGCCAGTCGGGGAGACTACGGCTACAATGAGCAGTTCTTC	CASRGDYGYNEQFF
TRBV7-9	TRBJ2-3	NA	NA	TGTGCCAGCAGCTTAGCTCTTGGAGATACGCAGTATTTT	CASSLALGDTQYF
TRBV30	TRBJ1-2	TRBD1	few	TGTGCCTGGAGTTTCCCGGGACAGGGGGTAAGAGGCTACACCTTC	CAWSFPGQGVRGYTF
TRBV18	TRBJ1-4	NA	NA	TGTGCCAGCGCAGAGGGCAGGAATGAAAAACTGTTTTTT	CASAEGRNEKLFF
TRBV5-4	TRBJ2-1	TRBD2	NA	TGTGCCGCAACGGGAGGGAGTTTTTACAATGAGCAGTTCTTC	CAATGGSFYNEQFF
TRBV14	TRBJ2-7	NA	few	TGTGCCAGCAGCCGCTTTCGAGGGGACGGTTCCTACGAGCAGTACTTC	CASSRFRGDGSYEQYF
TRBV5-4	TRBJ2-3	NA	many	TGTGCCAGCAGCTTGGCTCGCAGCCTGGGAGATACGCAGTATTTT	CASSLARSLGDTQYF
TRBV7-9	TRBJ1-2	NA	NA	TGTGCCAGCAGCTTTGCAGACAGTAAGCCAGTCTATGGCTACACCTTC	CASSFADSKPVYGYTF
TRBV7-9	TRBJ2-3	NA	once	TGTGCCAGCAGCTGGGACGGCACAGATACGCAGTATTTT	CASSWDGTDTQYF
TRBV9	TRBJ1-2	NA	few	TGTGCCAGCAGCGTAGAGTCCGGCGGGAGGGACGATGGCTACACCTTC	CASSVESGGRDDGYTF
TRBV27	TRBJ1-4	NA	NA	TGTGCCAGCAGACCCTTATCAGTTAGGGATGAAAAACTGTTTTTT	CASRPLSVRDEKLFF
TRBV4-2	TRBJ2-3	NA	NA	TGTGCCAGCAGCCCGGAGGGCTGGTCTGGGGCAGATACGCAGTATTTT	CASSPEGWSGADTQYF
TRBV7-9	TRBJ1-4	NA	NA	TGTGCCAGCAGCCCAGGGAACCTAGTTGCAACTAATGAAAAACTGTTTTTT	CASSPGNLVATNEKLFF
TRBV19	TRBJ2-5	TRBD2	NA	TGTGCCAGTAGTACTAGCGGGAGCTCGTATGAGACCCAGTACTTC	CASSTSGSSYETQYF
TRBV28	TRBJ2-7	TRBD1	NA	TGTGCCAGCAGTATTACAGGGGTTACCTACGAGCAGTACTTC	CASSITGVTYEQYF
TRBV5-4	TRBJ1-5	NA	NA	TGTGCCAGCAGCTTTAGTCCAAATCAGCCCCAGCATTTT	CASSFSPNQPQHF
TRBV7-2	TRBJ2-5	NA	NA	TGTGCCAGCAGCTTCCTCGGAGGGTTTGAAGAGACCCAGTACTTC	CASSFLGGFEETQYF
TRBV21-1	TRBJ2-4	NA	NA	TGTGCCAGCAGCAAAGGAGCGCCTAGCGGGAGTACGATGGACATTCAGTACTTC	CASSKGAPSGSTMDIQYF
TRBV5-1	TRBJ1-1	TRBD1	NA	TGCGCCAGCAGCTTGATGGAAGGGGGCGTCACTGAAGCTTTCTTT	CASSLMEGGVTEAFF
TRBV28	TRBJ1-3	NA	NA	TGTGCCAGCAGTTCGGACGTCGGAGATAGGACTGGAAACACCATATATTTT	CASSSDVGDRTGNTIYF
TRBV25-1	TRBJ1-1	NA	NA	TGTGCCAGCAGTGAATCCGTAGGGAGGGCTTTCTTT	CASSESVGRAFF
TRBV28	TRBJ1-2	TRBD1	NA	TGTGCCAGCAGTACAACCTCGGGACAGGGGCTATATGGCTACACCTTC	CASSTTSGQGLYGYTF
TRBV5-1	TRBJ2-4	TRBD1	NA	TGCGCCAGCAGCCCCGGGACAGGGGGGAACATTCAGTACTTC	CASSPGTGGNIQYF
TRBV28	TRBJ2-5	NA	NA	TGTGCCAGCAGTCGCACTGGGGGCCTCCGGGAGACCCAGTACTTC	CASSRTGGLRETQYF
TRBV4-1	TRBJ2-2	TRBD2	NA	TGCGCCAGCAGCCAGCGGACTAGCGGGAACGTTAAGGTAGCAGGGGAGCTGTTTTTT	CASSQRTSGNVKVAGELFF